This passage covers 27 T cell receptor beta chains from one sample sequenced in a study of T cell responses to AZD1222 COVID-19 vaccine. The table came from immunoSEQ multiplex PCR; TCRdb's copy has only in-frame clones and leaves some out. The repertoire holds roughly 99,000 clones, with roughly 90% as singletons. The starting material was peripheral blood, obtained 28 days after the second AZD1222 dose. These receptors came from an adult who received the AZD1222 COVID-19 vaccine.

The rearrangement links TRBV5-1 to TRBJ2-7; 9 bases align to TRBD1. The V gene's germline CDR1 is SGHRS and CDR2 YFSETQ. The CDR3 runs to 14 residues. The V and J ends lost 4 bases and 4 bases, in that order; junction bases with no gene match: 6. The CDR3 nucleotides read TGCGCCAGCAGCGAAGGGACAGGGATATACGAGCAGTACTTC. It specifies CASSEGTGIYEQYF.

This chain uses TRBV10-3 with TRBJ2-7; TRBD1 agrees at 9 bases. J was trimmed by 0 bases and V by 0 bases; bases with no gene match: 3. The length of the CDR3 is 16 residues. CDR1 ENHRY and CDR2 SYGVKD come from the germline V gene. The CDR3 coding sequence is TGTGCCATCAGTGAGTCGGGACAGGGCCACTCCTACGAGCAGTACTTC. Translating it yields CAISESGQGHSYEQYF.

The rearrangement uses TRBV11-2 and TRBJ2-1; 11 bases align to TRBD2. Germline trimming cut 4 bases from V and 3 bases from J; bases unmatched to any gene: 5. CDR3 size: 16 residues. CDR1 SGHAT and CDR2 FQNNGV come from the germline V gene. The CDR3 sequence is CASSSAGTSGYNEQFF. The CDR3 DNA reads TGTGCCAGCAGCTCAGCCGGGACTAGCGGCTACAATGAGCAGTTCTTC.

This chain joins TRBV28 and TRBJ1-6; a possible D gene is TRBD1 (5 bases). The length of the CDR3 is 17 residues. The germline V and J ends were trimmed by 6 bases and 0 bases, with 15 bases remaining between them. Germline values: CDR1 MDHEN, CDR2 SYDVKM. This CDR3 is CASSPVRQSSYNSPLHF. The CDR3 nucleotides are TGTGCCAGCAGCCCAGTGAGACAGAGCTCCTATAATTCACCCCTCCACTTT.

The V call is TRBV24-1, the J call TRBJ2-1, with unresolved D. This CDR3 comprises 14 residues. Germline loops: CDR1 KGHDR, CDR2 SFDVKD. Trimming cost V 6 bases and J 0 bases, with 8 bases left between them. This chain's CDR3 is CATSRASSYNEQFF. The CDR3 DNA is TGTGCCACCAGTCGGGCTTCCTCCTACAATGAGCAGTTCTTC.

The chain recombines TRBV18 with TRBJ1-5; 7 bases align to TRBD1. Germline V CDR1 and CDR2: KGHSH, LQKENI. V lost 5 bases, J lost 5 bases, and 3 bases stayed unmatched. The CDR3 covers 13 residues. The CDR3 protein is CASSSDRDQPQHF. The CDR3 DNA follows: TGTGCCAGCTCATCTGACAGGGATCAGCCCCAGCATTTT. Looking up the rest from reference TRBV18 and TRBJ1-5 gives the full variable domain: NAGVMQNPRHLVRRRGQEARLRCSPMKGHSHVYWYRQLPEEGLKFMVYLQKENIIDESGMPKERFSAEFPKEGPSILRIQQVVRGDSAAYFCASSSDRDQPQHFGDGTRLSIL.

The V and J genes are TRBV7-9 and TRBJ2-1; TRBD2 is a possible D gene (6 bases). Trimming removed 4 bases from V and 0 bases from J, with 16 bases in between. CDR1 is SEHNR, CDR2 FQNEAQ, per germline (reference sequence). This CDR3 has 17 residues. The CDR3 sequence: CASSSARGIYSYNEQFF. CDR3 DNA sequence: TGTGCCAGCAGCTCCGCCCGGGGGATCTACTCCTACAATGAGCAGTTCTTC.

The DNA for the CDR3 is TGTGCCAGCAAACAAGAAGGGGCAACTAATGAAAAACTGTTTTTT. Translating it yields CASKQEGATNEKLFF. The V call is TRBV2, the J call TRBJ1-4; the D gene is possibly TRBD1 (5 bases). Trimming left V 7 bases short and J 0 bases short, with 12 bases between. CDR1 is SNHLY and CDR2 is FYNNEI in the germline V gene. The CDR3 runs 15 residues.

This clone was detected once. CDR3 coding DNA: TGTGCCAGCAGCACTTATGAAAAACTGTTTTTT. Translating gives CASSTYEKLFF. This rearrangement joins TRBV7-9 to TRBJ1-4, with D hard to call. The CDR3 loop spans 11 amino acids. Germline CDR1 reads SEHNR; CDR2 reads FQNEAQ (reference sequence). Between the trimmed V and J ends, which lost 5 bases and 6 bases, there was a span of 4 bases. Variable domain in full (rest from reference TRBV7-9 and TRBJ1-4): DTGVSQNPRHKITKRGQNVTFRCDPISEHNRLYWYRQTLGQGPEFLTYFQNEAQLEKSRLLSDRFSAERPKGSFSTLEIQRTEQGDSAMYLCASSTYEKLFFGSGTQLSVL.

The chain recombines TRBV25-1 with TRBJ1-2; no clear D gene. The V end was cut by 1 base, the J end by 7 bases, with 7 bases between. The CDR3 length is 12 residues. Per the germline V gene, CDR1 is MGHDK and CDR2 is SYGVNS. In DNA, the CDR3 is TGTGCCAGCAGTGAATCGGAAACTGGCTACACCTTC. Translating gives CASSESETGYTF.

The chain joins TRBV9 to TRBJ1-2; D is unclear. The CDR3 is 14 residues long. Germline loops: CDR1 SGDLS, CDR2 YYNGEE. With 0 bases removed from V and 3 bases from J, the gap between germline ends came to 9 bases. CDR3 sequence reads: CASSVGLRDYGYTF. The DNA of the CDR3 is TGTGCCAGCAGCGTAGGTCTGAGGGACTATGGCTACACCTTC.

This chain connects TRBV28 to TRBJ2-3; 10 bases are shared with TRBD2. The CDR3 loop spans 17 amino acids. The trim removed 5 bases at V and 4 bases at J, leaving 12 bases unmatched. Germline CDR1 is MDHEN and CDR2 is SYDVKM. The CDR3 loop reads CASSPPQAGGLSDTQYF. In DNA, the CDR3 is TGTGCCAGCAGTCCCCCCCAAGCGGGAGGGCTGTCAGATACGCAGTATTTT.

This clone appeared a single time. The chain employs TRBV7-2 and TRBJ2-7; possible D gene TRBD2, 5 bases. The CDR3 has 14 residues. CDR1 SGHTA and CDR2 FQGNSA come from the germline V gene. The V gene lost 1 base and the J gene lost 2 bases, with 9 bases spanning the gap. As DNA, the CDR3 is TGTGCCAGCAGCTTAGGCGGGTCCCCCTACGAGCAGTACTTC. Residues: CASSLGGSPYEQYF.

The chain uses TRBV6-5 and TRBJ2-2; unclear D gene. Germline V gene sequence: CDR1 MNHEY, CDR2 SVGAGI. This CDR3 comprises 14 residues. V shed 6 bases and J shed 0 bases, with 8 bases lying between them. The DNA of the CDR3 is TGTGCCAGCAGAAACCTCGCGAACACCGGGGAGCTGTTTTTT. This codes for CASRNLANTGELFF.

The chain uses TRBV20-1 and TRBJ1-1, with TRBD1 as a possible D gene (6 bases). Trimming took 6 bases from V and 6 from J, leaving 11 bases between them. This CDR3 contains 11 residues. Germline CDR1 and CDR2: DFQATT and SNEGSKA (reference sequence). CDR3 sequence reads: CSARGIAEAFF. CDR3 bases: TGCAGTGCGAGGGGGATCGCTGAAGCTTTCTTT.

The chain uses TRBV7-6 and TRBJ2-7; the D is unclear. The CDR3 extends over 12 amino acids. Deletions cut 1 base from V and 7 bases from J, with 8 bases between. CDR1 and CDR2 from the germline V gene are SGHVS and FNYEAQ. CDR3 sequence reads: CASSLDGWEQYF. As DNA, the CDR3 is TGTGCCAGCAGCTTAGACGGGTGGGAGCAGTACTTC.

The genes are TRBV5-1 and TRBJ2-5, with TRBD1 matching over 7 bases. The CDR3 sequence is 13 residues long. Trimming took 4 bases from V and 4 from J; bases not matched to a gene: 4. Germline CDR1 and CDR2: SGHRS and YFSETQ. CDR3 in amino acids: CASSPTGRETQYF. CDR3 DNA sequence: TGCGCCAGCAGCCCGACAGGGAGAGAGACCCAGTACTTC.

In its sample, this clone was seen once. The CDR3 loop reads CASGREYEQYF. In nucleotides, the CDR3 is TGTGCCAGCGGCAGAGAATACGAGCAGTACTTC. The V gene is TRBV2, the J gene TRBJ2-7; no reliable D call. V lost 8 bases to trimming and J lost 4 bases, with 9 bases between them. The germline V gene has CDR1 SNHLY and CDR2 FYNNEI. The length of the CDR3 is 11 residues.

With regard to this clone: Other DNA sequences of this sample code for an identical CDR3. V is TRBV7-6 and J is TRBJ2-5, with unresolved D. Trimming shortened V by 3 bases and J by 4 bases, and 6 bases separated the two germline ends. In germline, CDR1 is SGHVS, CDR2 FNYEAQ. The CDR3 spans 12 residues. The CDR3 loop is CASSLRGETQYF. The CDR3 region has the DNA TGTGCCAGCAGCTTGAGAGGAGAGACCCAGTACTTC.

The chain recombines TRBV18 with TRBJ1-5, with D uncertain. The CDR3 is 17 amino acids. V lost 4 bases to trimming and J lost 0 bases, with 16 bases between them. The germline V gene has CDR1 KGHSH and CDR2 LQKENI. CDR3 DNA sequence: TGTGCCAGCTCACTGTTAGGTATGGAGTATAGCAATCAGCCCCAGCATTTT. This encodes CASSLLGMEYSNQPQHF.

CDR3 sequence: CASSQEQGPYNEQFF. CDR3 coding DNA: TGTGCCAGCAGCCAAGAACAGGGGCCCTACAATGAGCAGTTCTTC. The chain is built from TRBV4-2 and TRBJ2-1, with 7 bases lining up with TRBD1. The CDR3 is 15 residues long. V gave up 0 bases and J gave up 2 bases; unmatched junction bases: 1. Looked up from germline, CDR1 is LGHNA and CDR2 is YNFKEQ.

The chain is built from TRBV7-6 and TRBJ2-3; TRBD2 aligns across 8 bases. This CDR3 contains 15 residues. The V and J ends lost 2 bases and 5 bases, in that order; junction bases with no gene match: 6. Per germline, CDR1 SGHVS and CDR2 FNYEAQ. CDR3 sequence reads: CASSLRGGSGDTQYF. In nucleotides, the CDR3 is TGTGCCAGCAGCTTACGGGGGGGCTCGGGAGATACGCAGTATTTT.

The gene calls are TRBV18 and TRBJ2-7; 7 nucleotides line up with TRBD1. Germline values: CDR1 KGHSH, CDR2 LQKENI. The CDR3 sequence is 15 residues long. V lost 1 base and J lost 7; bases outside the gene matches: 10. This CDR3 reads CASSPQGAPPVEQYF. In DNA form, the CDR3 reads TGTGCCAGCTCACCACAGGGGGCCCCACCGGTGGAGCAGTACTTC.

Written as DNA, the CDR3 is TGCAGTGCGTCTCCGTTAGATACGCAGTATTTT. It is translated as CSASPLDTQYF. The V call is TRBV20-1, the J call TRBJ2-3; no definite D call. V gave up 6 bases and J gave up 5 bases, with 9 bases separating them. CDR1 and CDR2 (germline): DFQATT, SNEGSKA (reference sequence). This CDR3 is built from 11 residues.

The chain combines TRBV6-1 with TRBJ2-6; D ambiguous. The germline CDR1 and CDR2 sequences are MNHNS and SASEGT. The V gene lost 4 bases and the J gene lost 0 bases, with 7 bases spanning the gap. CDR3 length: 15 residues. DNA of the CDR3: TGTGCCAGCAGTGCCCAACTCTCTGGGGCCAACGTCCTGACTTTC. Translated, it gives CASSAQLSGANVLTF.

The J gene is TRBJ2-1, the V gene TRBV2; TRBD2 might be the D (5 bases). The CDR3 runs to 13 residues. Germline CDR1 is SNHLY and CDR2 is FYNNEI. The ends were cut back, 10 bases at V and 4 bases at J, with 14 bases in the middle. CDR3 nucleotide sequence: TGTGCCACGGGCGGGCGCCTTTACAATGAGCAGTTCTTC. The encoded protein is CATGGRLYNEQFF.

V is TRBV5-1 and J is TRBJ2-4, with 9 nucleotides matching TRBD1. Trimming removed 1 base from V and 1 base from J; junction bases left unmatched: 3. CDR1 and CDR2 from the germline V gene are SGHRS and YFSETQ. The CDR3 extends over 16 amino acids. The CDR3 loop reads CASSLTGGRAKNIQYF. In DNA, the CDR3 is TGCGCCAGCAGCTTGACAGGGGGCCGTGCCAAAAACATTCAGTACTTC.